This is a list of T cell receptor beta chains from one sample in a study of T-cell reconstitution after alpha-beta-depleted transplantation in children. From the PCR reads, TCRdb called clonotypes with MiXCR, one entry per CDR3 protein. The table has about 98,000 distinct CDR3 sequences, 23% seen once; the top ten hold about a fifth. Sequenced here: PBMCs, sampled before TCRalphabeta/CD19-depleted stem cell transplant. The receptors here all came from a boy aged 2 to 9 with acute lymphoblastic leukemia, due to receive a stem cell transplant. CDR3s include the opening cysteine and the closing phenylalanine or tryptophan. The order of the fields is J gene, clone size, V gene, D gene, CDR3 length, CDR3 DNA, CDR3 protein. The D gene is left open where the match is weak. Where a row states a size, it is once, few, many or the class of an expanded clone; other rows omit it.

>TRBJ2-6|few|TRBV28|NA|16
TGTGCCAGCAGTTTCGGAGGGCCCTCTGGGGCCAACGTCCTGACTTTC
CASSFGGPSGANVLTF
>TRBJ1-2|NA|TRBV5-1|NA|13
TGCGCCAGCAGCTTGGGTCCCGGTGGTGGCTACACCTTC
CASSLGPGGGYTF
>TRBJ2-1|NA|TRBV10-3|TRBD2|14
TGTGCCATCAGTCCTAGCGGCCCTACTAATGAGCAGTTCTTC
CAISPSGPTNEQFF
>TRBJ2-3|NA|TRBV7-2|TRBD2|15
TGTGCCAGCAGCGATTGGACTAGCGGCACAGATACGCAGTATTTT
CASSDWTSGTDTQYF
>TRBJ2-7|few|TRBV7-2|TRBD2|14
TGTGCCAGCAGCATTCCGGGACTAGCTGGAGAGCAGTACTTC
CASSIPGLAGEQYF
>TRBJ1-2|NA|TRBV29-1|TRBD1|12
TGCAGCGTTGAACAGGGGGCTTATGGCTACACCTTC
CSVEQGAYGYTF
>TRBJ2-2|NA|TRBV5-1|TRBD2|16
TGCGCCAGCAGCCTCCAACTAGCGGGAGTATCCGGGGAGCTGTTTTTT
CASSLQLAGVSGELFF
>TRBJ1-2|NA|TRBV6-5|TRBD1|14
TGTGCCAGCAGTTTCTTACAGGGGACCGCTGGCTACACCTTC
CASSFLQGTAGYTF
>TRBJ2-3|NA|TRBV5-6|TRBD2|20
TGTGCCAGCAGCTTGTTGGGACAGGGACTAGCGGGAGGAGGCACAGATACGCAGTATTTT
CASSLLGQGLAGGGTDTQYF
>TRBJ2-1|NA|TRBV7-2|NA|16
TGTGCCAGCAGCTTAGTGAATCTAGCACGCGGCAATGAGCAGTTCTTC
CASSLVNLARGNEQFF
>TRBJ2-3|NA|TRBV5-1|TRBD2|18
TGCGCCAGCAGCTTCGGGACTAGCGGAGGGGGACTACAGCATACGCAGTATTTT
CASSFGTSGGGLQHTQYF
>TRBJ1-4|NA|TRBV14|NA|14
TGTGCCAGCAGCCAAGGACAGAGTAATGAAAAACTGTTTTTT
CASSQGQSNEKLFF
>TRBJ2-2|many|TRBV12-3/TRBV12-4|NA|16
TGTGCCAGCAACCCCCGGTGGACGAAGAACACCGGGGAGCTGTTTTTT
CASNPRWTKNTGELFF
>TRBJ2-2|NA|TRBV6-2/TRBV6-3|NA|12
TGTGCCAGCAGATCACCCACCGGGGAGCTGTTTTTT
CASRSPTGELFF
>TRBJ2-4|NA|TRBV4-3|TRBD2|14
TGCGCCAGCAGCCAAGTCCCGGGGGGAAACATTCAGTACTTC
CASSQVPGGNIQYF
>TRBJ2-1|NA|TRBV20-1|NA|15
TGCAGTGCTCCAATTAGCGGAGGGGCCGGGAATGAGCAGTTCTTC
CSAPISGGAGNEQFF
>TRBJ2-7|few|TRBV13|NA|15
TGTGCCAGCAGCTTAAACGGTAAAGGACCCTACGAGCAGTACTTC
CASSLNGKGPYEQYF
>TRBJ2-1|NA|TRBV6-2/TRBV6-3|TRBD1|15
TGTGCCAGCAGGATAGGACAGGGAACGGTCAGTGAGCAGTTCTTC
CASRIGQGTVSEQFF
>TRBJ2-3|NA|TRBV12-3/TRBV12-4|NA|14
TGTGCCAGCAAAATTGGCCCATCCACAGATACGCAGTATTTT
CASKIGPSTDTQYF
>TRBJ2-1|NA|TRBV7-2|TRBD1|14
TGTGCCAGCAGCGTAAGACAGGGTCAGAATGAGCAGTTCTTC
CASSVRQGQNEQFF
>TRBJ2-1|NA|TRBV24-1|TRBD2|15
TGTGCCACCAGTGACTCTAGCGGAGCGTACAATGAGCAGTTCTTC
CATSDSSGAYNEQFF
>TRBJ2-1|many|TRBV5-5|NA|14
TGTGCCAGCAGCTTGGAGCAGGGACTGTCTGAGCAGTTCTTC
CASSLEQGLSEQFF
>TRBJ2-5|NA|TRBV10-3|NA|13
TGTGCCATCAGTGGTCCGACAGAAGAGACCCAGTACTTC
CAISGPTEETQYF
>TRBJ1-2|NA|TRBV4-1|NA|13
TGCGCCAGCAGCCAAAACGATAACTATGGCTACACCTTC
CASSQNDNYGYTF
>TRBJ2-1|few|TRBV20-1|NA|13
TGCAGGCCAGGGAGACAGTCCTACAATGAGCAGTTCTTC
CRPGRQSYNEQFF
>TRBJ1-6|NA|TRBV6-5|NA|12
TGTGCCAGCAGTTACTCGAGTGGGACCCTCCACTTT
CASSYSSGTLHF